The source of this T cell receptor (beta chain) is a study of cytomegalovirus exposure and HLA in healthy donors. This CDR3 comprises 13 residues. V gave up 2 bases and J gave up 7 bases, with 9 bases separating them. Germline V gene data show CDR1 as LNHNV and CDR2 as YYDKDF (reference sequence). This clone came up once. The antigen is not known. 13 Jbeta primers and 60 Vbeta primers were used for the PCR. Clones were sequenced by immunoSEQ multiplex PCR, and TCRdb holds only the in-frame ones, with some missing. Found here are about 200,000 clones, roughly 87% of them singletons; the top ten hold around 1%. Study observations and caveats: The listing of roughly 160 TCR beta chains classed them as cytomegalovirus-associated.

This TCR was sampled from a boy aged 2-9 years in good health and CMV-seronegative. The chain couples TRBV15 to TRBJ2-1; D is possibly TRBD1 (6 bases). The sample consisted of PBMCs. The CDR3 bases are TGTGCCACCAGCAGATTTCAGGGGAATGAGCAGTTCTTC. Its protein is CATSRFQGNEQFF.